The 25 T cell receptor beta chains reported below all come from one sample, sequenced in a study of CD8 T cells in Susac syndrome. cDNA came from approximately 0.5 to 1 ug RNA primed by random hexamers. TCRdb itself ran the immunoSEQ multiplex PCR reads through MiXCR, one entry per CDR3 protein. Here the sample spans more than 120,000 distinct CDR3 sequences, 94% being singletons. Sequencing was carried out using CD4+ T cells from PBMCs. Receptors originate from a human donor in good health.

The chain employs TRBV6-2 or TRBV6-3 and TRBJ2-1; D uncertain. Trimming took 0 bases from V and 6 from J, leaving 9 bases between them. There are 14 residues in the CDR3. Germline-derived CDR1 and CDR2 are MNHEY and SVGEGT. In nucleotides, the CDR3 is TGTGCCAGCAGTTACTCATCCATTTCCAATGAGCAGTTCTTC. It specifies CASSYSSISNEQFF.

This chain links TRBV6-6 with TRBJ2-7; 12 nucleotides match TRBD2. Trimming took 5 bases from V and 6 from J; bases not matched to a gene: 8. The CDR3 consists of 15 residues. Germline CDR1 is MNHNY and CDR2 is SVGAGI (reference sequence). The DNA of the CDR3 is TGTGCCAGCAGTACACGACTAGCGGGGGCCCTCGAGCAGTACTTC. Its protein is CASSTRLAGALEQYF.

V usage is TRBV2 and J usage is TRBJ2-3; TRBD2 matches at 13 bases. The germline CDR1 and CDR2 sequences are SNHLY and FYNNEI. Unmatched junction bases numbered 4, after V lost 7 bases and J lost 3 bases. The CDR3 is 15 residues long. This chain's CDR3 is CASKRTSGSTDTQYF. The CDR3 DNA is TGTGCCAGCAAACGGACTAGCGGGAGTACAGATACGCAGTATTTT.

This clonotype was counted a single time. The V gene is TRBV20-1, the J gene TRBJ2-1; 7 bases are shared with TRBD2. In germline, CDR1 is DFQATT, CDR2 SNEGSKA (reference sequence). This CDR3 spans 15 amino acids. With V trimmed by 4 bases and J by 4 bases, 10 bases remained unmatched. CDR3 sequence (DNA): TGCAGTGCTATCCCCCAAAGCGGGACTTACAATGAGCAGTTCTTC. Encoded protein: CSAIPQSGTYNEQFF.

V is TRBV2 and J is TRBJ2-2, with D perhaps being TRBD1 or TRBD2 (5 bases each). This CDR3 is 14 amino acids long. CDR1 is SNHLY, CDR2 FYNNEI, per germline. CDR3 protein: CVTGPGRNTGELFF. The CDR3 DNA is TGTGTCACGGGGCCGGGGCGTAACACCGGGGAGCTGTTTTTT.

The chain recombines TRBV7-2 with TRBJ2-7; D is possibly TRBD1 or TRBD2 (5 bases each). This CDR3 spans 14 amino acids. Trimming removed 6 bases at V and 3 bases at J, with 15 bases between. The germline gives CDR1 SGHTA, CDR2 FQGNSA. The CDR3 sequence is CASSPGTANYEQYF. For the CDR3, the DNA is TGTGCCAGCAGTCCCGGGACGGCTAACTACGAGCAGTACTTC.

The V gene is TRBV10-3, the J gene TRBJ2-7, with D perhaps TRBD1 (5 bases). The V and J ends lost 6 bases and 2 bases respectively, with 14 bases between them. CDR3 length equals 14 residues. CDR1 is ENHRY and CDR2 is SYGVKD in the germline V gene. The CDR3 sequence is CAISNKGRTYEQYF. The CDR3 coding sequence is TGTGCCATCAGCAACAAGGGGCGAACCTACGAGCAGTACTTC.

The V gene is TRBV19, the J gene TRBJ1-1; weak D call: TRBD1 (6 bases). V was cut by 9 bases and J by 0 bases, with 17 bases left in between. From germline, CDR1 is LNHDA and CDR2 SQIVND (reference sequence). The CDR3 is made up of 15 amino acids. CDR3 DNA: TGTGCCAGCCGTACACCGGGACACTTGAACACTGAAGCTTTCTTT. It specifies CASRTPGHLNTEAFF.

The chain employs TRBV19 and TRBJ2-1; possible D gene TRBD1, 6 bases. This CDR3 spans 13 amino acids. Germline V gene lookup returns CDR1 LNHDA and CDR2 SQIVND (reference sequence). Trimming took 5 bases from V and 4 from J, leaving 9 bases between them. CDR3 coding DNA: TGTGCCAGTAGTCACGGACAGTACAATGAGCAGTTCTTC. Translated, it gives CASSHGQYNEQFF. Full variable domain (missing parts from reference TRBV19 and TRBJ2-1): DGGITQSPKYLFRKEGQNVTLSCEQNLNHDAMYWYRQDPGQGLRLIYYSQIVNDFQKGDIAEGYSVSREKKESFPLTVTSAQKNPTAFYLCASSHGQYNEQFFGPGTRLTVL.

The J gene is TRBJ1-2, the V gene TRBV10-3; D not certain. V lost 0 bases, J lost 2 bases, and 7 bases lay in between. The CDR3 runs to 14 residues. Germline assignment: CDR1 ENHRY and CDR2 SYGVKD. CDR3 DNA sequence: TGTGCCATCAGTGAGTCGCGGAGCAACTATGGCTACACCTTC. Translation gives CAISESRSNYGYTF.

The rearrangement joins TRBV5-1 to TRBJ2-7; TRBD2 matches 7 bases. V shed 4 bases and J 7 bases; nucleotides not matched to a gene: 8. CDR1 and CDR2 from the germline V gene are SGHRS and YFSETQ. This CDR3 has 13 residues. The CDR3 spells CASSLAGVQEQYF. The CDR3 coding sequence is TGCGCCAGCAGCCTCGCGGGAGTACAAGAGCAGTACTTC.

This chain connects TRBV7-2 to TRBJ1-1, with no clear D. Per the germline V gene, CDR1 is SGHTA and CDR2 is FQGNSA. CDR3 length: 11 residues. V shed 4 bases and J shed 7 bases, with 7 bases lying between them. The CDR3 sequence is CASSSRVEAFF. For the CDR3, the DNA is TGTGCCAGCAGCTCCCGAGTTGAAGCTTTCTTT.

J is TRBJ2-3 and V is TRBV3-1; 11 nucleotides agree with TRBD1. In germline, CDR1 is LGHDT, CDR2 YNNKEL (reference sequence). J gave up 1 base and V 4 bases, and 7 bases lay outside the gene matches. The CDR3 contains 17 residues. This chain's CDR3 is CASSRRTGGIGTDTQYF. CDR3 nucleotide sequence: TGTGCCAGCAGCCGCCGGACAGGGGGCATCGGCACAGATACGCAGTATTTT.

The chain joins TRBV7-6 to TRBJ2-1; D gene unclear. The ends were cut back, 6 bases at V and 9 bases at J, with 15 bases in the middle. CDR1 is SGHVS, CDR2 FNYEAQ, per germline. This CDR3 has 13 residues. CDR3 protein: CASRSLRAGEQFF. CDR3 sequence (DNA): TGTGCCAGCAGATCCCTCCGAGCCGGTGAGCAGTTCTTC.

The V and J genes are TRBV10-3 and TRBJ2-3, with 16 bases matching TRBD2. This CDR3 has 18 amino acids. Germline V lookup: CDR1 ENHRY, CDR2 SYGVKD. Trimming took 10 bases from V and 2 from J; bases not matched to a gene: 12. The CDR3 DNA is TGTGCCACCCGGAGGGGGACTAGCGGGAGGGGGTCCACAGATACGCAGTATTTT. Protein product: CATRRGTSGRGSTDTQYF.

The chain carries TRBV5-1 and TRBJ1-2; 7 bases agree with TRBD1. The CDR3 spans 15 residues. The V and J ends lost 4 bases and 0 bases, in that order; junction bases with no gene match: 6. Germline loops: CDR1 SGHRS, CDR2 YFSETQ. The CDR3 is CASSIKTGANYGYTF. The DNA for the CDR3 is TGCGCCAGCAGCATCAAAACAGGGGCTAACTATGGCTACACCTTC.

The chain joins TRBV30 to TRBJ1-2; possibly TRBD1 for D (5 bases). Trimming left V 5 bases short and J 8 bases short, with 21 bases between. CDR1 is GTSNPN, CDR2 SVGIG, per germline (reference sequence). The CDR3 has 14 amino acids. DNA for the CDR3: TGTGCCTGGGTCCTGCTCAGGGAGGTTATGGGCTACACCTTC. This codes for CAWVLLREVMGYTF.

The rearrangement joins TRBV2 to TRBJ2-7; D call uncertain. The CDR3 spans 11 residues. Germline CDR1 SNHLY, CDR2 FYNNEI. Trimming cost V 7 bases and J 2 bases, with 6 bases left between them. The DNA of the CDR3 is TGTGCCAGCAATAGGGCCTACGAGCAGTACTTC. Translating gives CASNRAYEQYF.

This clonotype was seen only once. The chain links TRBV30 to TRBJ1-5; D is possibly TRBD1 (6 bases). Between the trimmed V and J ends, which lost 2 bases and 3 bases, there was a span of 17 bases. The CDR3 covers 16 residues. Germline CDR1 GTSNPN, CDR2 SVGIG (reference sequence). CDR3 protein: CAWSQSTGWFNQPQHF. CDR3 bases: TGTGCCTGGAGTCAAAGTACAGGGTGGTTCAATCAGCCCCAGCATTTT. Combining the CDR3 with reference TRBV30 and TRBJ1-5 gives the whole variable domain SQTIHQWPATLVQPVGSPLSLECTVEGTSNPNLYWYRQAAGRGLQLLFYSVGIGQISSEVPQNLSASRPQDRQFILSSKKLLLSDSGFYLCAWSQSTGWFNQPQHFGDGTRLSIL.

The chain joins TRBV21-1 to TRBJ2-3. TRBV21-1 has pseudogene status. This CDR3 is built from 14 residues. CDR3 in DNA: TGTGCCAGCAGCAAAGGAAGGTTCACAGATACGCAGTATTTT. Translation: CASSKGRFTDTQYF.

This chain links TRBV6-6 with TRBJ1-3; the D is unclear. V dropped 7 bases and J dropped 4 bases, with 20 bases sitting between them. The germline CDR1 and CDR2 sequences are MNHNY and SVGAGI (reference sequence). The CDR3 length is 16 residues. CDR3 residues: CASTPPHGVGGNTIYF. CDR3 in DNA: TGTGCCAGCACTCCACCCCACGGGGTGGGGGGAAACACCATATATTTT.

The chain is built from TRBV4-1 and TRBJ2-1; weak D call: TRBD1 (6 bases). From germline, CDR1 is MGHRA and CDR2 YSYEKL. The length of the CDR3 is 15 residues. V shed 0 bases and J shed 4 bases, with 10 bases lying between them. The CDR3 region is CASSQDMDSYNEQFF. CDR3 bases: TGCGCCAGCAGCCAAGATATGGACAGTTACAATGAGCAGTTCTTC.

The chain links TRBV5-6 to TRBJ2-6, with TRBD1 matching 8 bases. The CDR3 extends over 16 amino acids. With V trimmed by 3 bases and J by 0 bases, 2 bases remained unmatched. Germline V gene sequence: CDR1 SGHDT, CDR2 YYEEEE. CDR3 in amino acids: CASSSTGASGANVLTF. CDR3 nucleotides: TGTGCCAGCAGCTCGACAGGGGCCTCTGGGGCCAACGTCCTGACTTTC.

The chain has TRBV12-3 or TRBV12-4 and TRBJ2-5, with 11 bases lining up with TRBD2. With 3 bases clipped from V and 5 bases from J, the junction kept 8 bases outside the gene matches. This CDR3 contains 16 residues. The CDR3 is CASSLTTSGSLETQYF. CDR3 DNA sequence: TGTGCCAGCAGTTTGACAACTAGCGGGAGTCTGGAGACCCAGTACTTC.

The chain joins TRBV10-2 to TRBJ2-7; 9 bases align to TRBD1. V was clipped by 6 bases and J by 4 bases; unmatched bases: 7. This CDR3 region has 14 residues. Per the germline V gene, CDR1 is WSHSY and CDR2 is SAAADI. CDR3 sequence reads: CASRGGTGNYEQYF. CDR3 coding DNA: TGCGCCAGCAGGGGAGGGACAGGGAATTACGAGCAGTACTTC.